The clone carrying this TCR beta chain was counted only a few times. What it recognizes is unknown. These data belong to a study of T cell repertoires in cytomegalovirus infection. The CDR3 runs 15 residues. Germline-derived CDR1 and CDR2 are DFQATT and SNEGSKA (reference sequence). V was clipped by 5 bases and J by 0 bases, with 14 bases between them. Study-wide points: Carriers of CMV plus the relevant HLA were identified by cumulative public TCR beta family frequency.

One entry per CDR3 protein results from TCRdb running MiXCR on the reads. In the table there are around 530,000 distinct CDR3 sequences, 15% to 20% of which are singletons. This sequence joins TRBV20-1 and TRBJ1-5, with unresolved D. This TCR came from a human donor in good health (CMV status not recorded). Some clones in this sample may be carry-over from other donors' samples. The sample taken for sequencing was CD8+ T cells from PBMCs. CDR3 DNA sequence: TGCAGTGCTGAGATCTACAGAGATAGCAATCAGCCCCAGCATTTT. This translates into CSAEIYRDSNQPQHF.